The entry below describes one TCR beta chain. Assay used: immunoSEQ multiplex PCR; TCRdb lists only in-frame clones, some missing. Among 80,000 to 100,000 clones listed, 75% to 85% were seen once. With no exception, relapse followed autologous stem cell transplantation in all patients, and brentuximab vedotin exposure varied. Trimming removed 0 bases from V and 6 bases from J, with 16 bases in between. Per germline, CDR1 SGDLS and CDR2 YYNGEE. The CDR3 length is 15 residues. This entry comes from a study of PD-1 blockade in classical Hodgkin lymphoma. Specimen: peripheral blood mononuclear cells (PBMCs), collected before the second cycle of nivolumab. This sequence was found in a human donor with classical Hodgkin lymphoma. This chain links TRBV9 with TRBJ2-7; D is perhaps TRBD1 or TRBD2 (6 bases each). The DNA of the CDR3 is TGTGCCAGCAGCGTAGGTCCGGGGGCTGGAGGCGAGCAGTACTTC. It encodes CASSVGPGAGGEQYF.